A single sample gave rise to the 18 T cell receptor beta chains below, sequenced in a study of OX40 agonist ivuxolimab in advanced cancers. The library was made by the immunoSEQ multiplex PCR assay. Here the immuneACCESS table is served through TCRdb, limited to in-frame sequences with V and J called. Missing clones are a known gap in these copies; in checked studies unresolved V genes cover under half, and the rest lacks a known reason. This sample comprises some 86,000 clones, about 90% of them detected only once. Of the sample, 0.33% falls within the top ten clones. This sample comprised CD4+ or CD8+ T cells sorted from blood, obtained in a trial of the OX40 agonist ivuxolimab. All receptors derive from an adult with an advanced solid tumor such as melanoma, head and neck, liver or kidney cancer.

V gene TRBV19 combines with J gene TRBJ1-1; D not certain. CDR1 LNHDA and CDR2 SQIVND come from the germline V gene (reference sequence). Trimming took off 2 bases at V and 0 bases at J, with 10 bases between the two ends. The CDR3 has 15 residues. CDR3 amino acids: CASSIRAGMNTEAFF. The CDR3 nucleotides are TGTGCCAGTAGTATAAGGGCCGGAATGAACACTGAAGCTTTCTTT.

The chain links TRBV28 to TRBJ2-7, with no clear D. This CDR3 has 16 amino acids. Trimming took 6 bases from V and 2 from J, leaving 20 bases between them. CDR1 is MDHEN, CDR2 SYDVKM, per germline. The CDR3 spells CASSPSSGRTTYEQYV. DNA for the CDR3: TGTGCCAGCAGCCCATCTAGTGGACGCACGACCTACGAGCAGTACGTC.

The chain carries TRBV7-9 and TRBJ2-3; D not certain. CDR3 size: 15 residues. CDR1 is SEHNR, CDR2 FQNEAQ, per germline (reference sequence). V gave up 2 bases and J gave up 0 bases, with 9 bases separating them. CDR3 coding DNA: TGTGCCAGCAGCTTATTAGGGCCTAGCACAGATACGCAGTATTTT. Encoded protein: CASSLLGPSTDTQYF.

The chain employs TRBV28 and TRBJ2-5; 14 positions match TRBD2. Trimming removed 6 bases from V and 2 bases from J; junction bases left unmatched: 14. The CDR3 length is 19 residues. Per germline, CDR1 MDHEN and CDR2 SYDVKM. CDR3 loop: CASRGIAGLAGALQETQYF. The CDR3 DNA follows: TGTGCCAGCAGGGGAATTGCGGGACTAGCGGGGGCCCTACAAGAGACCCAGTACTTC.

The chain employs TRBV19 and TRBJ1-6, with 10 bases matching TRBD1. CDR3 length: 17 residues. The germline V gene has CDR1 LNHDA and CDR2 SQIVND (reference sequence). Trimming at V came to 1 base and at J to 10 bases, leaving 10 bases not matched to a gene. CDR3 in DNA: TGTGCCAGTAGTATAGCCCCGGGACAGGGGCTGAGGTCACCCCTCCACTTT. This encodes CASSIAPGQGLRSPLHF.

This chain joins TRBV21-1 and TRBJ2-1; the listed D gene, TRBD2, was not tested against the DNA. TRBV21-1 represents a pseudogene. This CDR3 is 18 amino acids long. CDR3 sequence reads: CASILPGLAGWLDNEQFF. CDR3 nucleotide sequence: TGTGCCAGCATCCTGCCGGGGCTAGCGGGGTGGCTAGACAATGAGCAGTTCTTC.

The J gene is TRBJ2-1, the V gene TRBV5-1; the match to TRBD1 covers 7 bases. Germline values: CDR1 SGHRS, CDR2 YFSETQ. The CDR3 consists of 14 residues. Losses at the gene ends were 4 bases for V and 10 bases for J; bases not matched to a gene: 11. The CDR3 region is CASSAEPGGREQFF. The CDR3 DNA sequence: TGCGCCAGCAGCGCCGAACCAGGGGGTAGGGAGCAGTTCTTC.

The chain has TRBV28 and TRBJ2-7, with 13 nucleotides matching TRBD2. J lost 7 bases, V lost 5 bases, and 2 bases had no gene match. This CDR3 has 13 residues. In germline, CDR1 is MDHEN, CDR2 SYDVKM. The CDR3 DNA reads TGTGCCAGCAGTACGGGACTAGCGGGAGAGCAGTACGTC. Its translation is CASSTGLAGEQYV.

This clone came up a few times. The chain couples TRBV6-1 to TRBJ1-5, with D tentatively TRBD1 (5 bases). The CDR3 has 14 amino acids. Germline CDR1 and CDR2: MNHNS and SASEGT. The V end was cut by 5 bases, the J end by 4 bases, with 12 bases between. The CDR3 DNA reads as TGTGCCAGCAGTTGGGGACCGATAAATCAGCCCCAGCATTTT. It translates to CASSWGPINQPQHF.

This clone qualifies as medium-sized. The chain combines TRBV18 with TRBJ1-3; D is ambiguous. V lost 3 bases and J lost 4, with 1 base in between. Germline loops: CDR1 KGHSH, CDR2 LQKENI. The CDR3 is 11 amino acids. The CDR3 region is CASSPGNTIYF. CDR3 coding DNA: TGTGCCAGCTCACCCGGAAACACCATATATTTT.

CDR3 region: CASSRDPGRTEAFF. DNA for the CDR3: TGCGCCAGCAGCCGAGACCCAGGGAGGACTGAAGCTTTCTTT. The chain recombines TRBV4-1 with TRBJ1-1; possible D gene TRBD1, 5 bases. Germline lookup yields CDR1 MGHRA and CDR2 YSYEKL. The ends were cut back, 4 bases at V and 5 bases at J, with 14 bases in the middle. The CDR3 contains 14 residues.

This clone is a singleton in its sample. The rearrangement uses TRBV6-5 and TRBJ1-4; 10 bases align to TRBD1. J lost 5 bases, V lost 5 bases, and 2 bases had no gene match. The CDR3 contains 14 residues. Germline V gene lookup returns CDR1 MNHEY and CDR2 SVGAGI. The CDR3, as DNA: TGTGCCAGCAGTCAGGACAGGGGGAATGAAAAACTGTTTTTT. Its translation: CASSQDRGNEKLFF.

This chain uses TRBV18 with TRBJ1-1, with D possibly being TRBD1 (6 bases). CDR3 length equals 12 residues. Trimming removed 2 bases from V and 8 bases from J, with 9 bases in between. Germline CDR1 KGHSH, CDR2 LQKENI. The CDR3 DNA sequence: TGTGCCAGCTCACCAGGGGGGCTCGAAGCTTTCTTT. It is translated as CASSPGGLEAFF.

This clone has only one observation. The J gene is TRBJ2-2, the V gene TRBV6-5, with D perhaps assigned TRBD1 or TRBD2 (5 bases each). This CDR3 is 14 amino acids long. Germline CDR1 reads MNHEY; CDR2 reads SVGAGI. The germline V and J ends were trimmed by 5 bases and 6 bases, with 13 bases remaining between them. CDR3 sequence: CASSPPRGAGELFF. In nucleotides, the CDR3 is TGTGCCAGCAGTCCTCCGCGAGGGGCCGGGGAGCTGTTTTTT.

This chain links TRBV10-1 with TRBJ1-3; the match to TRBD1 covers 7 bases. The CDR3 has 15 amino acids. CDR1 and CDR2 from the germline V gene are WNHNN and SYGVQD (reference sequence). J lost 2 bases, V lost 2 bases, and 3 bases had no gene match. CDR3 nucleotide sequence: TGCGCCAGCAGTGAGGGGGGGACAGCTGGAAACACCATATATTTT. Its protein product is CASSEGGTAGNTIYF.

This chain connects TRBV7-9 to TRBJ1-1, with unresolved D. The CDR3 has 12 residues. CDR1 and CDR2 (germline): SEHNR, FQNEAQ (reference sequence). The V and J ends lost 2 bases and 3 bases respectively, with 4 bases between them. The CDR3 sequence is CASSLMDTEAFF. As DNA, the CDR3 is TGTGCCAGCAGCTTAATGGACACTGAAGCTTTCTTT.

V gene TRBV4-1 combines with J gene TRBJ1-2, with a possible D match to TRBD1 (6 bases). Trimming cost V 5 bases and J 5 bases, with 18 bases left between them. The germline CDR1 and CDR2 sequences are MGHRA and YSYEKL. This CDR3 is 15 amino acids long. The CDR3 nucleotides read TGCGCCAGCAGCGGCCGGGACAACGAACGGTATGGCTACACCTTC. It codes for CASSGRDNERYGYTF.

The chain recombines TRBV19 with TRBJ2-5, with 8 bases identical to TRBD1. Losses at the gene ends were 3 bases for V and 8 bases for J; bases not matched to a gene: 5. CDR3 length equals 13 residues. The germline gives CDR1 LNHDA, CDR2 SQIVND (reference sequence). The CDR3 DNA reads as TGTGCCAGTAGTATGGACAGGGTAGGCACCCAGTACTTC. It is translated as CASSMDRVGTQYF.